Below are 6 T cell receptor beta chains sequenced from a single sample in a study of shared clonotypes between healthy human individuals. The table came from immunoSEQ multiplex PCR; TCRdb's copy has only in-frame clones and leaves some out. The data contain roughly 1.5 million clones, 95% to 99% of them singletons. Sequenced input: naive CD4+ T cells sorted from blood. Indicated subset: CD45RA+ positively selected. The receptors were sampled from a man younger than 40 in good health.

This chain joins TRBV18 and TRBJ2-2, with D maybe TRBD2 (6 bases). V was clipped by 2 bases and J by 6 bases, with 13 bases between them. This CDR3 spans 15 amino acids. From germline, CDR1 is KGHSH and CDR2 LQKENI. CDR3 loop: CASSPGPGTAGELFF. The CDR3 bases are TGTGCCAGCTCACCAGGCCCAGGGACTGCCGGGGAGCTGTTTTTT.

J is TRBJ1-2 and V is TRBV5-1; perhaps TRBD1 as D (5 bases). V was shortened by 4 bases and J by 5 bases, with 24 bases between the two germline ends. Germline-derived CDR1 and CDR2 are SGHRS and YFSETQ. This CDR3 comprises 17 residues. CDR3 nucleotides: TGCGCCAGCAGCCGAGTGGGGACCCAGTACCAAGAGTATGGCTACACCTTC. It translates to CASSRVGTQYQEYGYTF. Using reference TRBV5-1 and TRBJ1-2 for the parts outside the CDR3, the full variable domain is KAGVTQTPRYLIKTRGQQVTLSCSPISGHRSVSWYQQTPGQGLQFLFEYFSETQRNKGNFPGRFSGRQFSNSRSEMNVSTLELGDSALYLCASSRVGTQYQEYGYTFGSGTRLTVV.

This chain uses TRBV5-4 with TRBJ1-1; a possible D gene is TRBD1 (5 bases). V was trimmed by 0 bases and J by 6 bases, leaving 15 bases between them. The CDR3 has 15 amino acids. Germline assignment: CDR1 SGHNT and CDR2 YYREEE (reference sequence). This CDR3 reads CASSLEEGFRAEAFF. The CDR3 nucleotides are TGTGCCAGCAGCTTGGAGGAGGGCTTCAGGGCTGAAGCTTTCTTT.

The gene calls are TRBV9 and TRBJ1-2; TRBD1 matches 7 bases. This CDR3 contains 13 residues. The germline V gene encodes CDR1 SGDLS and CDR2 YYNGEE. J lost 6 bases, V lost 4 bases, and 6 bases had no gene match. This CDR3 is CASSTQGLNGYTF. The CDR3 DNA follows: TGTGCCAGCAGCACACAGGGGCTTAATGGCTACACCTTC.

The rearrangement links TRBV9 to TRBJ1-1; the D is unclear. The V gene's germline CDR1 is SGDLS and CDR2 YYNGEE. V lost 0 bases, J lost 2 bases, and 14 bases lay in between. The CDR3 covers 16 residues. CDR3 in DNA: TGTGCCAGCAGCGTAGAACCCTCTCCAGTAAACACTGAAGCTTTCTTT. It yields the protein CASSVEPSPVNTEAFF.

The chain has TRBV29-1 and TRBJ2-3; D is undetermined. Germline loops: CDR1 SQVTM, CDR2 ANQGSEA. The CDR3 is 15 amino acids. Trimming took off 3 bases at V and 5 bases at J, with 18 bases between the two ends. CDR3 nucleotide sequence: TGCAGCGTTGATTTTATGGGTGTTGGTTTAGATACGCAGTATTTT. Translated: CSVDFMGVGLDTQYF.